A single sample gave rise to the 24 T cell receptor beta chains below, sequenced in a study of blood T cell repertoires in COVID-19. Clones were sequenced by immunoSEQ multiplex PCR, and TCRdb holds only the in-frame ones, with some missing. Seen here are approximately 280,000 clones, 70% to 90% observed once, and the top ten hold about 11%. Sample: peripheral blood. Receptors originate from a woman between 65 and 79 years old with acute or convalescent COVID-19.

This clone was found a few times. The gene calls are TRBV4-2 and TRBJ2-1, with 11 nucleotides matching TRBD2. Germline lookup yields CDR1 LGHNA and CDR2 YNFKEQ. CDR3 length: 14 residues. V trimming: 1 base; J trimming: 8 bases; junction bases outside the gene matches: 1. DNA for the CDR3: TGTGCCAGCAGCCAAGGACTAGCGGGATATGAGCAGTTCTTC. It specifies CASSQGLAGYEQFF.

The CDR3 DNA is TGTGCCAGCAGCGCGACTAGCGGGGTCGCTCAGACCCAGTACTTC. Its protein product is CASSATSGVAQTQYF. V is TRBV5-4 and J is TRBJ2-5; TRBD2 agrees at 11 bases. CDR1 and CDR2 from the germline V gene are SGHNT and YYREEE (reference sequence). The J segment lost 6 bases and the V segment lost 4 bases, leaving 8 bases of the junction unmatched. The CDR3 has 15 amino acids.

The rearrangement joins TRBV18 to TRBJ1-2; 7 positions match TRBD1. Per the germline V gene, CDR1 is KGHSH and CDR2 is LQKENI. CDR3 length equals 15 residues. With 3 bases clipped from V and 4 bases from J, the junction kept 8 bases outside the gene matches. The CDR3 spells CASSPTGDPSYGYTF. In DNA, the CDR3 is TGTGCCAGCTCACCCACAGGGGACCCCTCCTATGGCTACACCTTC. Using reference TRBV18 and TRBJ1-2 for the parts outside the CDR3, the full variable domain is NAGVMQNPRHLVRRRGQEARLRCSPMKGHSHVYWYRQLPEEGLKFMVYLQKENIIDESGMPKERFSAEFPKEGPSILRIQQVVRGDSAAYFCASSPTGDPSYGYTFGSGTRLTVV.

V and J are TRBV19 and TRBJ1-2; D gene uncertain. Germline CDR1 LNHDA, CDR2 SQIVND (reference sequence). Between the trimmed V and J ends, which lost 2 bases and 8 bases, there was a span of 21 bases. The CDR3 loop spans 16 amino acids. The CDR3 nucleotides read TGTGCCAGTAGTATAAGTGGGAACACGGACTTTAGGGGCTACACCTTC. It specifies CASSISGNTDFRGYTF. The complete variable domain, with remaining parts taken from reference TRBV19 and TRBJ1-2, reads DGGITQSPKYLFRKEGQNVTLSCEQNLNHDAMYWYRQDPGQGLRLIYYSQIVNDFQKGDIAEGYSVSREKKESFPLTVTSAQKNPTAFYLCASSISGNTDFRGYTFGSGTRLTVV.

This clone has just a few counts. The V and J genes are TRBV1 and TRBJ1-1; the D call of TRBD1 is as the table states it, not checked on the DNA. TRBV1 is labeled a pseudogene. This CDR3 has 15 residues. The CDR3: CTSSQAGQLNTEAFF. Written as DNA, the CDR3 is TGCACCAGCAGCCAGGCCGGACAGTTGAACACTGAAGCTTTCTTT.

The genes are TRBV3-1 (or the pseudogene TRBV3-2) and TRBJ2-7; 10 bases fit TRBD2. This CDR3 region has 12 residues. The junction had 0 bases not matched to a gene; V was cut back by 4 bases and J by 6 bases. Germline loops: CDR1 LGHDT, CDR2 YNNKEL (reference sequence). The CDR3 loop reads CASSPSGGEQYF. CDR3 sequence (DNA): TGTGCCAGCAGCCCTAGCGGGGGCGAGCAGTACTTC.

This clone has a handful of counts. The chain links TRBV6-5 to TRBJ1-5; no definite D call. The CDR3 runs 15 residues. V lost 7 bases, J lost 5 bases, and 18 bases lay in between. Per germline, CDR1 MNHEY and CDR2 SVGAGI. The DNA of the CDR3 is TGTGCCAGCATTCCTACCCTAGCAGAATATCAGCCCCAGCATTTT. Residues: CASIPTLAEYQPQHF.

This chain connects TRBV3-1 (or the pseudogene TRBV3-2) to TRBJ1-4; D is unclear. V was shortened by 0 bases and J by 8 bases, with 10 bases between the two germline ends. In germline, CDR1 is LGHDT, CDR2 YNNKEL (reference sequence). This CDR3 comprises 14 residues. The CDR3 spells CASSQEAGGEKLFF. For the CDR3, the DNA is TGTGCCAGCAGCCAAGAGGCGGGTGGCGAAAAACTGTTTTTT.

The CDR3 region has the DNA TGTGCCAGCAGTTCCCCTTCTCGTTCGGGGGGCGTAGATACGCAGTATTTT. Translating gives CASSSPSRSGGVDTQYF. The V and J genes are TRBV27 and TRBJ2-3; D is possibly TRBD2 (7 bases). Germline CDR1 is MNHEY and CDR2 is SMNVEV (reference sequence). V lost 4 bases and J 5 bases, leaving 22 bases between the germline ends. The length of the CDR3 is 17 residues.

The rearrangement links TRBV7-8 to TRBJ1-4, with 10 bases that match TRBD1. CDR1 is SGHVS and CDR2 is FQNEAQ in the germline V gene. The CDR3 length is 15 residues. V gave up 5 bases and J gave up 7 bases; unmatched junction bases: 7. CDR3 bases: TGTGCCAGCAGCCCCCGGACAGGGGGGAGTGAAAAACTGTTTTTT. The encoded protein is CASSPRTGGSEKLFF.

CDR3 in DNA: TGTGCCAGCAGTTATAAAAGCGGGGGGACCTACAATGAGCAGTTCTTC. Translated, it gives CASSYKSGGTYNEQFF. V and J are TRBV5-4 and TRBJ2-1; 9 nucleotides match TRBD2. The CDR3 has 16 amino acids. J was trimmed by 2 bases and V by 5 bases; bases with no gene match: 8. The germline CDR1 and CDR2 sequences are SGHNT and YYREEE (reference sequence).

The CDR3 DNA reads as TGCGCCAGCAGCTTGGTTGAGGGTGAAGCTTTCTTT. Translation gives CASSLVEGEAFF. The genes are TRBV5-1 and TRBJ1-1; D remains ambiguous. The CDR3 covers 12 residues. Germline CDR1 SGHRS, CDR2 YFSETQ. Trimming took 0 bases from V and 7 from J, leaving 7 bases between them.

The V and J genes are TRBV15 and TRBJ2-7; 9 bases match TRBD1. The V gene end was trimmed by 0 bases and the J gene end by 2 bases; junction bases not matched to a gene: 11. The CDR3 runs to 18 residues. Germline-derived CDR1 and CDR2 are LNHNV and YYDKDF (reference sequence). CDR3 protein: CATSRDRDREGPPYEQYF. Written as DNA, the CDR3 is TGTGCCACCAGCAGAGATCGGGACAGGGAGGGCCCGCCCTACGAGCAGTACTTC.

The DNA of the CDR3 is TGCAGTGCTAGGTTCGGGGACACCATATATTTT. Its translation is CSARFGDTIYF. This chain connects TRBV20-1 to TRBJ1-3, with D uncertain. The CDR3 consists of 11 residues. Germline loops: CDR1 DFQATT, CDR2 SNEGSKA (reference sequence). V gave up 3 bases and J gave up 8 bases, with 8 bases separating them.

The rearrangement joins TRBV19 to TRBJ2-3; 8 bases align to TRBD1. The CDR3 consists of 16 residues. The V gene end was trimmed by 5 bases and the J gene end by 9 bases; junction bases not matched to a gene: 16. Germline loops: CDR1 LNHDA, CDR2 SQIVND (reference sequence). CDR3: CASSAPGTGLYRTQYF. The CDR3 DNA reads TGTGCCAGTAGTGCCCCCGGGACAGGTTTATATCGGACGCAGTATTTT.

V and J are TRBV28 and TRBJ2-7; 7 nucleotides match TRBD1. The germline V gene encodes CDR1 MDHEN and CDR2 SYDVKM. V shed 6 bases, J shed 3 bases, and the junction held 5 bases outside the gene matches. The CDR3 runs 13 residues. CDR3 nucleotides: TGTGCCAGCAGGAGGGGACAGTACTACGAGCAGTACTTC. It encodes CASRRGQYYEQYF.

The V call is TRBV4-2, the J call TRBJ1-1; D perhaps matches TRBD1 (5 bases). The CDR3 length is 15 residues. CDR1 is LGHNA and CDR2 is YNFKEQ in the germline V gene. V lost 3 bases and J lost 7, with 18 bases in between. The CDR3 loop reads CASSHALSRAGEAFF. The CDR3 bases are TGTGCCAGCAGCCACGCCCTCAGCAGGGCCGGTGAAGCTTTCTTT.

The CDR3 reads CASSSSGQANVLTF. The CDR3 nucleotides read TGCGCCAGCAGCTCTTCAGGACAGGCCAACGTCCTGACTTTC. The chain carries TRBV5-1 and TRBJ2-6, with D possibly matching TRBD1 (5 bases). Trimming pared 3 bases from V and 6 bases from J, leaving 10 bases between. This CDR3 is built from 14 residues. CDR1 is SGHRS, CDR2 YFSETQ, per germline.

The chain is built from TRBV2 and TRBJ1-1; no clear D gene. The germline V and J ends were trimmed by 5 bases and 2 bases, with 18 bases remaining between them. From germline, CDR1 is SNHLY and CDR2 FYNNEI. The CDR3 totals 16 residues. This CDR3 is CASSYSRMTGNTEAFF. CDR3 bases: TGTGCCAGCAGTTACTCCCGGATGACGGGAAACACTGAAGCTTTCTTT.

The gene calls are TRBV5-1 and TRBJ1-2; 8 nucleotides agree with TRBD1. J gave up 10 bases and V 0 bases, and 8 bases lay outside the gene matches. The CDR3 is made up of 14 amino acids. Germline CDR1 SGHRS, CDR2 YFSETQ. CDR3 region: CASSLDGRGRIYTF. The DNA of the CDR3 is TGCGCCAGCAGCTTGGATGGCAGGGGGCGCATCTACACCTTC.

This chain uses TRBV10-1 with TRBJ1-1; no reliable D call. Looked up from germline, CDR1 is WNHNN and CDR2 is SYGVQD (reference sequence). V was clipped by 2 bases and J by 5 bases, with 9 bases between them. The CDR3 extends over 13 amino acids. This chain's CDR3 is CASSELRKTEAFF. Here the CDR3 DNA reads TGCGCCAGCAGTGAGCTGAGGAAAACTGAAGCTTTCTTT.

There are a few counts of this clone. CDR3 bases: TGCGCCAGCAGAAGGGACATCGGGGAGCTGTTTTTT. Protein product: CASRRDIGELFF. This chain uses TRBV5-1 with TRBJ2-2, with D possibly being TRBD1 (6 bases). Germline assignment: CDR1 SGHRS and CDR2 YFSETQ. The germline V and J ends were trimmed by 5 bases and 7 bases, with 9 bases remaining between them. This CDR3 spans 12 amino acids.

V usage is TRBV5-4 and J usage is TRBJ1-2; D is possibly TRBD1 (5 bases). Germline CDR1 is SGHNT and CDR2 is YYREEE (reference sequence). The CDR3 covers 13 residues. Between the trimmed V and J ends, which lost 4 bases and 6 bases, there was a span of 13 bases. CDR3 bases: TGTGCCAGCAGCCGCGGGGCAGCGGATGGCTACACCTTC. Amino acid sequence: CASSRGAADGYTF.

This chain links TRBV4-1 with TRBJ1-2, with TRBD1 matching 7 bases. The ends lost 0 bases at V and 4 bases at J; junction bases unmatched: 2. The CDR3 loop spans 14 amino acids. In germline, CDR1 is MGHRA, CDR2 YSYEKL. This CDR3 is CASSQEGQRYGYTF. The CDR3 nucleotides are TGCGCCAGCAGCCAAGAGGGACAGCGCTATGGCTACACCTTC.